This T cell receptor (beta chain) came from a study of blood T cell repertoires in COVID-19. Across the whole study: COVID-19 samples from acute and convalescent phases originated in the United States, Italy and Spain.

The V and J ends lost 3 bases and 5 bases, in that order; junction bases with no gene match: 7. CDR1 SGDLS and CDR2 YYNGEE come from the germline V gene. This CDR3 contains 14 residues. In the authors' methods: For nucleated cells, counts were estimated from reference gene primer amplification. Sequencing used immunoSEQ multiplex PCR; TCRdb keeps in-frame clones, though not all of them. That table supplies the V and J calls and clone size; D and trimming were determined from the DNA. The table shows roughly 340,000 clones, with about 89% occurring only once. Seattle patients were enrolled while actively infected and followed longitudinally.

The receptor comes from a woman aged 45-65 years with COVID-19, enrolled during active disease. J is TRBJ2-7 and V is TRBV9, with 8 bases lining up with TRBD1. Sequenced material: peripheral blood. The CDR3 region is CASSAWTGMNEQYF. The CDR3 region has the DNA TGTGCCAGCAGCGCCTGGACAGGGATGAACGAGCAGTACTTC.